This T cell receptor beta chain is drawn from a study of blood T cell repertoires in COVID-19. Across the study: There were acute and convalescent COVID-19 samples, and they came from the United States, Italy and Spain.

Enrollees, about 18 to 90 years old, lived in some 24 US areas. Clinical histories supplied by participants themselves formed the basis of cohort assignment. In the source study's methods: How many nucleated cells were present was estimated from reference gene primer amplification. Clones were read by immunoSEQ multiplex PCR, and TCRdb kept only the in-frame ones, dropping some. Clone size and V and J calls were adopted from that table, with D and trimming inferred from the DNA. The sample carries about 210,000 clones, over 75% recorded once. This receptor was identified in a man aged 25-45 years with acute COVID-19. What was sequenced was PBMCs or T cells enriched from blood (not recorded which).

CDR3 region: CASSWGTGYAFF. CDR3 nucleotide sequence: TGTGCCAGCAGCTGGGGGACAGGGTATGCTTTCTTT. The chain couples TRBV7-2 to TRBJ1-1; 9 bases are shared with TRBD1. The CDR3 runs to 12 residues. Unmatched junction bases numbered 5, after V lost 4 bases and J lost 11 bases. Germline CDR1 SGHTA, CDR2 FQGNSA.